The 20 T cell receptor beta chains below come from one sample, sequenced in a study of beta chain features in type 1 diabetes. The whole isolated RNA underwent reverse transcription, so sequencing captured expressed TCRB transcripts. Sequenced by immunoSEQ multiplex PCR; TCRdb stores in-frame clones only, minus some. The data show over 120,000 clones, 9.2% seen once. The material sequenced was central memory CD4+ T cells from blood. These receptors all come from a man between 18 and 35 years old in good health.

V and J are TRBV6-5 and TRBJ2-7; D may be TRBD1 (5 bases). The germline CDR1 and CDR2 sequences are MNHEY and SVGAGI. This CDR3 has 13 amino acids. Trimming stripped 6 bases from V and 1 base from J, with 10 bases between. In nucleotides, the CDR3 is TGTGCCAGCAGGGAATACAGGTCCTACGAGCAGTACTTC. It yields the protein CASREYRSYEQYF.

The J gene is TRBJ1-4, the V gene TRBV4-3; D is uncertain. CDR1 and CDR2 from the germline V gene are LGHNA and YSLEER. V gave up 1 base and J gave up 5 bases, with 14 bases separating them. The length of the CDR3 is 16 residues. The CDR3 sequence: CASSQGATGLNEKLFF. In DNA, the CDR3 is TGCGCCAGCAGCCAAGGGGCGACGGGATTAAATGAAAAACTGTTTTTT.

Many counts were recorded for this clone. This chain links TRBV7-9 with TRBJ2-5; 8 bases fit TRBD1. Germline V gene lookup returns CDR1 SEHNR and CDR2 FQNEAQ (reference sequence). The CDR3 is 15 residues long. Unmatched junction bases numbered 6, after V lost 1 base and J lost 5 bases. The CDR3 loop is CASSLGQGFTETQYF. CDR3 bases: TGTGCCAGCAGCTTAGGACAGGGGTTCACGGAGACCCAGTACTTC.

CDR3 amino acids: CASSVVPGGNEKLFF. The CDR3 DNA reads as TGTGCCAGCAGCGTAGTTCCCGGGGGTAATGAAAAACTGTTTTTT. The chain couples TRBV9 to TRBJ1-4, with TRBD1 as a possible D gene (5 bases). V dropped 0 bases and J dropped 4 bases, with 10 bases sitting between them. The germline CDR1 and CDR2 sequences are SGDLS and YYNGEE. This CDR3 spans 15 amino acids.

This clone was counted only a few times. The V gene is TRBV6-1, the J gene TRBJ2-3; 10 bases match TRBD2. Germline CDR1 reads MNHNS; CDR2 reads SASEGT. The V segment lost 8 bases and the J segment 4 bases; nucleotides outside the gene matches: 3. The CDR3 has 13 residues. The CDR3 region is CASELAGSDTQYF. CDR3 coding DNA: TGTGCCAGCGAACTAGCGGGGTCAGATACGCAGTATTTT.

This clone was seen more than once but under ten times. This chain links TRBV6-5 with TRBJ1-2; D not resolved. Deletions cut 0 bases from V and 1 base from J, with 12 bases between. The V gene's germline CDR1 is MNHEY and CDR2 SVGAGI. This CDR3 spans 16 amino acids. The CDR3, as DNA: TGTGCCAGCAGTTACTCGTCTACAGCTGTTAACTATGGCTACACCTTC. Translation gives CASSYSSTAVNYGYTF.

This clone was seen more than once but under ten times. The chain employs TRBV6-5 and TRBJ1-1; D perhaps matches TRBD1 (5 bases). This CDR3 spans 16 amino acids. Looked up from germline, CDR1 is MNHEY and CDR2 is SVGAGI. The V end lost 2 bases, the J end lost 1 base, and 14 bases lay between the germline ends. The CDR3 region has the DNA TGTGCCAGCAGTTACCGGGGGGGTAATAGGAACACTGAAGCTTTCTTT. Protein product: CASSYRGGNRNTEAFF.

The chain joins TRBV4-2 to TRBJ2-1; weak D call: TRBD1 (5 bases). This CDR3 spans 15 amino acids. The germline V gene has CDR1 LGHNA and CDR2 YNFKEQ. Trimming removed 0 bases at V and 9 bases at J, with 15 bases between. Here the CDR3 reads CASSQDEARRGEQFF. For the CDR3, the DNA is TGTGCCAGCAGCCAAGATGAGGCCCGAAGGGGTGAGCAGTTCTTC.

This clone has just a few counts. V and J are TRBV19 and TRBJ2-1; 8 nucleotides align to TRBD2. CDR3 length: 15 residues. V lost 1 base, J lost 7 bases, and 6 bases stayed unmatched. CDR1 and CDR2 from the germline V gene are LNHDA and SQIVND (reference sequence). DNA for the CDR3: TGTGCCAGTAGTATAGCGGGGGGGCTAATTAATGAGCAGTTCTTC. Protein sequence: CASSIAGGLINEQFF.

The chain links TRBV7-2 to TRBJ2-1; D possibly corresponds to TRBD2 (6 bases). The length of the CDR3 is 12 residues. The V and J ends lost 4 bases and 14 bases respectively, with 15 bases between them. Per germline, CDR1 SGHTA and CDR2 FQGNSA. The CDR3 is CASSSGTPQEFF. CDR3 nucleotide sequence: TGTGCCAGCAGCTCCGGGACTCCCCAGGAGTTCTTC. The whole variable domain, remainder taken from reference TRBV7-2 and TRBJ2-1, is GAGVSQSPSNKVTEKGKDVELRCDPISGHTALYWYRQSLGQGLEFLIYFQGNSAPDKSGLPSDRFSAERTGGSVSTLTIQRTQQEDSAVYLCASSSGTPQEFFGPGTRLTVL.

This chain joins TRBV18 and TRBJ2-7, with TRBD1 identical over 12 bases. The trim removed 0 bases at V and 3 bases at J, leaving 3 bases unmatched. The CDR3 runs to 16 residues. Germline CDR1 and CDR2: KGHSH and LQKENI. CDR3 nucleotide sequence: TGTGCCAGCTCACCACCGGGACAGGGGGCTTACTACGAGCAGTACTTC. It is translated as CASSPPGQGAYYEQYF.

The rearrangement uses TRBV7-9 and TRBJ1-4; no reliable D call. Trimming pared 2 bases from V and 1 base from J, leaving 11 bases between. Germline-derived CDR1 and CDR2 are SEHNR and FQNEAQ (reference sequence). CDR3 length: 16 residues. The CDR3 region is CASSLSDRGTNEKLFF. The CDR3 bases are TGTGCCAGCAGCTTAAGCGATCGGGGAACTAATGAAAAACTGTTTTTT.

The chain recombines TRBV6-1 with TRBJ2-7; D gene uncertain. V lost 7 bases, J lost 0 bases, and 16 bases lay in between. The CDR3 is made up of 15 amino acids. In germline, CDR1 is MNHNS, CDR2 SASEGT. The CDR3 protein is CASTLTELSSYEQYF. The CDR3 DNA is TGTGCCAGCACCCTGACTGAGCTGAGCTCCTACGAGCAGTACTTC.

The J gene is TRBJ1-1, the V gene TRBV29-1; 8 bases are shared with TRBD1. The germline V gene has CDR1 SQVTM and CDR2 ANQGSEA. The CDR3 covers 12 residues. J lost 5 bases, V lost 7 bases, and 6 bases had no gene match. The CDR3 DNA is TGCAGCGGGGGGGACAGGAGGACTGAAGCTTTCTTT. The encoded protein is CSGGDRRTEAFF.

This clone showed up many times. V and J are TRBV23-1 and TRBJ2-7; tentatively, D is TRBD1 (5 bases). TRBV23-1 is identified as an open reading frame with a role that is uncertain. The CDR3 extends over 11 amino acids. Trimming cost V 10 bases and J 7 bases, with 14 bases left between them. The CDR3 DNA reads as TGCGCCACCTCCCATCAGGGTGAGCAGTACTTC. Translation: CATSHQGEQYF.

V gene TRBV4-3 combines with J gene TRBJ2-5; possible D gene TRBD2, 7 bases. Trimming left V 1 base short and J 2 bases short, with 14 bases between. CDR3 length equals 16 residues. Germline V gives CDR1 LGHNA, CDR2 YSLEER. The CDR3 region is CASSQVFGGAQETQYF. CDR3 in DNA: TGCGCCAGCAGCCAAGTGTTTGGGGGGGCACAAGAGACCCAGTACTTC.

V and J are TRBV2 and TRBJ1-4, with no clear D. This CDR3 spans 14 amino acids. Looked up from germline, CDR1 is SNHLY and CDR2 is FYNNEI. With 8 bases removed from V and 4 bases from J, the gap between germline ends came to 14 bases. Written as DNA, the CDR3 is TGTGCCAGCCTGCTCGAGAGCCTTAATGAAAAACTGTTTTTT. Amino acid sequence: CASLLESLNEKLFF.

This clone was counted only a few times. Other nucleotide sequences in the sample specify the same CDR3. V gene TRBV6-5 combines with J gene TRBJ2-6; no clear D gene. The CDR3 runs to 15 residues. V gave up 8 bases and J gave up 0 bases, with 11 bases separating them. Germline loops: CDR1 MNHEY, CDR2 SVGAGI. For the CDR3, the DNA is TGTGCCAGCTCAGACCGCGGCTCTGGGGCCAACGTCCTGACTTTC. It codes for CASSDRGSGANVLTF.

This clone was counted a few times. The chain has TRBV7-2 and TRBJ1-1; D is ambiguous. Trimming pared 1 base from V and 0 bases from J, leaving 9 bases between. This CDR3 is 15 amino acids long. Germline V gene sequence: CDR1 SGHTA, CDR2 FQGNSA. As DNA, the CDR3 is TGTGCCAGCAGCTTAGTCGCCGGGGTGAACACTGAAGCTTTCTTT. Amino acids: CASSLVAGVNTEAFF. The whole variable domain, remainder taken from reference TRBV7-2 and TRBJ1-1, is GAGVSQSPSNKVTEKGKDVELRCDPISGHTALYWYRQSLGQGLEFLIYFQGNSAPDKSGLPSDRFSAERTGGSVSTLTIQRTQQEDSAVYLCASSLVAGVNTEAFFGQGTRLTVV.

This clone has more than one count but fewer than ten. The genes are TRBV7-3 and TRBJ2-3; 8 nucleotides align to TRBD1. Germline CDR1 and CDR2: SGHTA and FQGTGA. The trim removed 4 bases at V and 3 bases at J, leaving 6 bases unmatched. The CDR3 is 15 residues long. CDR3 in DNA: TGTGCCAGCAGCTCCGGACAGGGAGTGACAGATACGCAGTATTTT. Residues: CASSSGQGVTDTQYF.